The present T cell receptor beta chain was sequenced within a study of T cell repertoires in cytomegalovirus infection. Study-level information: Public TCR beta signatures were indicative of both CMV infection and a matching HLA type.

Overall study results and limits: Frequencies of public TCR beta families were cumulated, and this identified carriers of CMV plus the relevant HLA. Ex vivo responses were dominated by HLA-C-restricted CMV-specific TCR beta clonotypes.

Trimming shortened V by 0 bases and J by 9 bases, and 18 bases separated the two germline ends. This CDR3 is 16 amino acids long. Per the germline V gene, CDR1 is SGHTA and CDR2 is FQGNSA. MiXCR was run by TCRdb on the reads, yielding one entry per CDR3 protein. This sample has a few hundred thousand distinct CDR3 sequences, with around 27% found just once. In its sample, this clonotype was seen many times. The antigen remains undetermined. The V gene is TRBV7-2, the J gene TRBJ2-1; D could derive from TRBD1 or TRBD2 (5 bases each). The sequenced sample was PBMCs. This TCR was sampled from a human donor in good health (CMV status not recorded). Some clones in this sample may be carry-over from other donors' samples. CDR3 protein: CASSLAILGKRGEQFF. The DNA of the CDR3 is TGTGCCAGCAGCTTAGCGATTCTGGGGAAGAGGGGTGAGCAGTTCTTC. The full variable domain, in which reference TRBV7-2 and TRBJ2-1 provide the parts outside the CDR3, is GAGVSQSPSNKVTEKGKDVELRCDPISGHTALYWYRQSLGQGLEFLIYFQGNSAPDKSGLPSDRFSAERTGGSVSTLTIQRTQQEDSAVYLCASSLAILGKRGEQFFGPGTRLTVL.